This T cell receptor beta chain was identified during a study of early T cells in non-severe SARS-CoV-2 infection. The study's findings and limits: VDJdb-based annotation leaned toward anti-spike CD8 responses and missed private and CD4 specificities.

Ten or more counts support this clonotype. Antigen unknown. V lost 1 base, J lost 3 bases, and 7 bases lay in between. The CDR3 contains 14 residues. Per the germline V gene, CDR1 is MGHRA and CDR2 is YSYEKL. TCRdb reprocessed the 5' RACE reads via MiXCR and lists one record per CDR3 protein. There are 45,000 to 55,000 distinct CDR3 sequences in the sample; roughly 9.8% occur only once, and 8% to 10% lies in the top ten. Sequenced: whole blood. The receptor was isolated from an adult who was a healthcare worker with PCR-confirmed SARS-CoV-2 infection or an uninfected control (not recorded which). V is TRBV4-1 and J is TRBJ1-5; no clear D gene. For the CDR3, the DNA is TGCGCCAGCAGCCAAGCCGGATTCAATCAGCCCCAGCATTTT. It codes for CASSQAGFNQPQHF.